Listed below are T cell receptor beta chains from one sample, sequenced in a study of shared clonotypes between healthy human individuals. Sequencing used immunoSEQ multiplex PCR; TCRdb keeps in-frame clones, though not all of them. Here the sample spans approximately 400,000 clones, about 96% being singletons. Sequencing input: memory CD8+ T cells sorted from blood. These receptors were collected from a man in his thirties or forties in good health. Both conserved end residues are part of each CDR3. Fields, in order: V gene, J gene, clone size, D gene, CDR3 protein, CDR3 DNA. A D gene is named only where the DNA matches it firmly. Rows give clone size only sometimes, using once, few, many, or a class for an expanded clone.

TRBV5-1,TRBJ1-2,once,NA,CASSLDPSYMGYTF,TGCGCCAGCAGCTTGGACCCTTCTTATATGGGCTACACCTTC
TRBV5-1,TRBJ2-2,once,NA,CASSLVLGGNTGELFF,TGCGCCAGCAGCTTGGTTCTGGGTGGGAACACCGGGGAGCTGTTTTTT
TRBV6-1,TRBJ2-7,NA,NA,CASSGRAGSEQYF,TGTGCCAGCAGTGGCCGGGCAGGTTCGGAGCAGTACTTC
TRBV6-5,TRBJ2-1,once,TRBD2,CASSYYAGDNEQFF,TGTGCCAGCAGTTACTACGCGGGGGACAATGAGCAGTTCTTC
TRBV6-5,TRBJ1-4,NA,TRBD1,CASSYQGATNEKLFF,TGTGCCAGCAGTTACCAGGGGGCAACTAATGAAAAACTGTTTTTT
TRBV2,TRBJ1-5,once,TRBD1,CASSDHRGIGNQPQHF,TGTGCCAGCAGTGATCACAGGGGGATTGGCAATCAGCCCCAGCATTTT
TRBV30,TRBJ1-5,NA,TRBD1,CAWSLGQGRNQPQHF,TGTGCCTGGAGCCTTGGACAGGGGAGGAATCAGCCCCAGCATTTT
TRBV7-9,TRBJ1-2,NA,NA,CASSYDRQPYGYTF,TGTGCCAGCAGCTACGATAGACAGCCCTATGGCTACACCTTC
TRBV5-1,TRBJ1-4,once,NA,CASSLGGGSNEKLFF,TGCGCCAGCAGCTTGGGTGGAGGAAGTAATGAAAAACTGTTTTTT
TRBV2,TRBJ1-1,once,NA,CASSGPAGDTEAFF,TGTGCCAGCAGTGGCCCCGCCGGGGACACTGAAGCTTTCTTT
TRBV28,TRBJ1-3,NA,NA,CASSLSGPGARGNTIYF,TGTGCCAGCAGTTTATCCGGACCGGGGGCTAGGGGAAACACCATATATTTT
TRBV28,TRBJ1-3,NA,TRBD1,CASSSPWGTAGERGNTIYF,TGTGCCAGCAGTTCCCCATGGGGGACAGCGGGGGAGAGAGGAAACACCATATATTTT
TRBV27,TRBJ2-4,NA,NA,CASSLGHLLAKNIQYF,TGTGCCAGCAGTTTAGGACATCTGTTAGCCAAAAACATTCAGTACTTC
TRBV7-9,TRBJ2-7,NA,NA,CASSESQGRTYEQYF,TGTGCCAGCAGCGAATCACAGGGAAGGACCTACGAGCAGTACTTC
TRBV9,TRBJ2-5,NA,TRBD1,CASSVGRGRVETQYF,TGTGCCAGCAGCGTGGGCAGGGGGCGGGTAGAGACCCAGTACTTC
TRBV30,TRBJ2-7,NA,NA,CAWSPRETYEQYF,TGTGCCTGGAGCCCCCGGGAAACCTACGAGCAGTACTTC
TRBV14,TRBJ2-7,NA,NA,CASSPNQGTPSREQYF,TGCGCCAGCAGCCCCAATCAGGGGACTCCATCCCGCGAGCAGTACTTC
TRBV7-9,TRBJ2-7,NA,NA,CASSLYPQVSSYEQYF,TGTGCCAGCAGCTTATATCCACAGGTTAGCTCCTACGAGCAGTACTTC
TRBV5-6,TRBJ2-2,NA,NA,CASSLRRLTGELFF,TGTGCCAGCAGCTTACGCAGGTTGACCGGGGAGCTGTTTTTT
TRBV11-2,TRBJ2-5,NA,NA,CASSFGETQYF,TGTGCCAGCAGCTTTGGAGAGACCCAGTACTTC
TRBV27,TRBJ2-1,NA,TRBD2,CASSFTSGAYNEQFF,TGTGCCAGCAGTTTCACTAGCGGGGCCTACAATGAGCAGTTCTTC
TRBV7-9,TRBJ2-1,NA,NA,CASSEGPRGFF,TGTGCCAGCAGCGAGGGACCTCGGGGGTTCTTC
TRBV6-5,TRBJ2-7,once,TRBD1,CASSYSGQGYEQYF,TGTGCCAGCAGTTACTCGGGACAGGGCTACGAGCAGTACTTC
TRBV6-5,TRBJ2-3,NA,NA,CASSYSITGGDTQYF,TGTGCCAGCAGTTACTCGATAACTGGTGGAGATACGCAGTATTTT
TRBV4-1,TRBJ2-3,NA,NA,CASSQPGTTGDTQYF,TGCGCCAGCAGCCAACCCGGCACAACCGGAGATACGCAGTATTTT
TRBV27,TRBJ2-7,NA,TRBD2,CASSLLSGLAYEQYF,TGTGCCAGCAGTTTACTATCGGGACTAGCCTACGAGCAGTACTTC
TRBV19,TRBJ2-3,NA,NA,CASSIVARTDTQYF,TGTGCCAGTAGTATAGTGGCCCGGACAGATACGCAGTATTTT
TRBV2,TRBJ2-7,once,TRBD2,CASSFSGSLDEQYF,TGTGCCAGCAGTTTTAGCGGGAGTCTAGACGAGCAGTACTTC
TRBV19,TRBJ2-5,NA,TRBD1,CASSRDRGQTQYF,TGTGCCAGTAGTAGGGACAGGGGACAGACCCAGTACTTC
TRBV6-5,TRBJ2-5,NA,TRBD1,CASSYTGGQETQYF,TGTGCCAGCAGTTATACAGGGGGGCAAGAGACCCAGTACTTC
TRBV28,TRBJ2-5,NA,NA,CASSLVLIGKGAGETQYF,TGTGCCAGCAGTTTAGTACTCATAGGGAAAGGAGCGGGAGAGACCCAGTACTTC
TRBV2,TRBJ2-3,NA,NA,CASSKRGRGGPDTQYF,TGTGCCAGCAGTAAGAGGGGGCGCGGGGGCCCAGATACGCAGTATTTT
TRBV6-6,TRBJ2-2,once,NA,CASSLTGGPGELFF,TGTGCCAGCAGCCTAACCGGGGGCCCCGGGGAGCTGTTTTTT
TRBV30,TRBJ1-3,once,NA,CAWSLYRVSGNTIYF,TGTGCCTGGAGCCTCTACAGGGTCTCTGGAAACACCATATATTTT
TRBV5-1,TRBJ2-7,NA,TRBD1,CASSEWTGSYEQYF,TGCGCCAGCAGCGAGTGGACAGGATCCTACGAGCAGTACTTC
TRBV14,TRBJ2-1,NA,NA,CASSQNLAYNEQFF,TGTGCCAGCAGCCAAAATCTCGCCTACAATGAGCAGTTCTTC
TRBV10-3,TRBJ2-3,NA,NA,CAIRGTDTQYF,TGTGCCATCAGGGGCACAGATACGCAGTATTTT
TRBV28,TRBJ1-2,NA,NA,CASRTPGGRANYGYTF,TGTGCCAGCCGAACGCCCGGGGGAAGAGCTAACTATGGCTACACCTTC
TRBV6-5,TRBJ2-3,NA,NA,CASSHTDTQYF,TGTGCCAGCAGTCACACAGATACGCAGTATTTT
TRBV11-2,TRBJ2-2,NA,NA,CASSLYNTGELFF,TGTGCCAGCAGCCTCTATAACACCGGGGAGCTGTTTTTT
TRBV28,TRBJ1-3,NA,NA,CASTRTHGSGNTIYF,TGTGCCAGCACCAGGACACACGGCTCTGGAAACACCATATATTTT
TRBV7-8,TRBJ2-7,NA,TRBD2,CASSSGLAGGTYEQYF,TGTGCCAGCAGCTCCGGACTAGCGGGAGGCACCTACGAGCAGTACTTC
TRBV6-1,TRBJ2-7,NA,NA,CASRGRVFGLAEQYF,TGTGCCAGCAGGGGGCGCGTCTTCGGTCTGGCCGAGCAGTACTTC
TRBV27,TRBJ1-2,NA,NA,CASRSRDGYGYTF,TGTGCCAGCAGATCCCGGGACGGCTATGGCTACACCTTC
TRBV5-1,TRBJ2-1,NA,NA,CASFQDVGYNEQFF,TGCGCCAGCTTTCAAGACGTCGGTTACAATGAGCAGTTCTTC
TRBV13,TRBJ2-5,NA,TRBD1,CASSLRTGQETQYF,TGTGCCAGCAGCCTCAGGACAGGCCAAGAGACCCAGTACTTC
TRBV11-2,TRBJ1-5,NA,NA,CASSATGSIDQPQHF,TGTGCCAGCAGCGCTACAGGTTCCATCGATCAGCCCCAGCATTTT
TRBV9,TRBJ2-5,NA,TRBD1,CASSAGTGRETQYF,TGTGCCAGCAGCGCCGGGACAGGGAGGGAGACCCAGTACTTC
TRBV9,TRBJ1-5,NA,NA,CASSPHTGTNQPQHF,TGTGCCAGCAGTCCTCACACAGGGACCAATCAGCCCCAGCATTTT
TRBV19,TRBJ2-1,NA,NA,CASSKVLTQTLGGEQFF,TGTGCCAGTAGTAAAGTTTTAACTCAAACCCTGGGGGGTGAGCAGTTCTTC